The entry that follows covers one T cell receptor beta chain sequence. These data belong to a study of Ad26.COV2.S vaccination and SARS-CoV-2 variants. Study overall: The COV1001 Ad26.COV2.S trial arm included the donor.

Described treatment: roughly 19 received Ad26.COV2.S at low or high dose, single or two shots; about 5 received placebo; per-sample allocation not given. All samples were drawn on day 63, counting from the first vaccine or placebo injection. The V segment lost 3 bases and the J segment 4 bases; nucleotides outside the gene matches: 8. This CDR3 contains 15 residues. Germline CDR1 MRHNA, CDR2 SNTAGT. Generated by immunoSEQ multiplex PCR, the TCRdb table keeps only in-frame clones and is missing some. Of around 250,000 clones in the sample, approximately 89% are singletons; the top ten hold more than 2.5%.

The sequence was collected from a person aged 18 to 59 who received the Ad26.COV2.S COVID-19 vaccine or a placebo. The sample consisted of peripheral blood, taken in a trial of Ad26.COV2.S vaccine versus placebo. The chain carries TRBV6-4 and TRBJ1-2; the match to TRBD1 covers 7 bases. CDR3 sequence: CASSDEPGGSYGYTF. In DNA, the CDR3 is TGTGCCAGCAGTGATGAGCCAGGGGGTTCCTATGGCTACACCTTC.